This T cell receptor beta chain is from a study of blood T cell repertoires in COVID-19. TCRdb keeps only in-frame clones here, not all; method: immunoSEQ multiplex PCR. This table holds 45,000 to 50,000 clones, roughly 88% found once. The CDR3 is 15 amino acids. V was shortened by 0 bases and J by 1 base, with 11 bases between the two germline ends. Germline V CDR1 and CDR2: SGHRS, YFSETQ. Sequencing was done on a sample of peripheral blood. The chain uses TRBV5-1 and TRBJ2-7; D might be TRBD2 (6 bases). The sequence was collected from a woman aged 80 or over with COVID-19, enrolled during active disease. The DNA of the CDR3 is TGCGCCAGCAGCTTGGGAGGCGGGATATCCTACGAGCAGTACTTC. Protein sequence: CASSLGGGISYEQYF.